These T cell receptor beta chains were read from a single sample in a study of T cell responses to AZD1222 COVID-19 vaccine. Measured with immunoSEQ multiplex PCR; TCRdb has only the in-frame clones, and not every one. This table holds 70,000 to 75,000 clones, about three quarters found once. The sequencing here drew on peripheral blood, taken 28 days after the second AZD1222 dose. The origin of the receptors is an adult who received the AZD1222 COVID-19 vaccine. The CDR3 runs from the conserved cysteine through the conserved F or W. D genes are given only for firm matches. Size is omitted from some rows. Given values are once, few, many or a class for expanded clones.

>-|TRBJ1-2|12|TRBV9|-
CASTGLTDGYTF
TGTGCCAGCACAGGGCTTACGGATGGCTACACCTTC
>-|TRBJ1-4|14|TRBV28|-
CASSLRERDEKLFF
TGTGCCAGCAGTTTGAGAGAGAGAGATGAAAAACTGTTTTTT
>-|TRBJ2-7|15|TRBV7-2|-
CASSNRGRQSYEQYF
TGTGCCAGCAGCAATCGCGGGCGGCAGTCCTACGAGCAGTACTTC
>-|TRBJ2-7|12|TRBV25-1|-
CASIGGTYEQYF
TGTGCCAGCATAGGCGGAACCTACGAGCAGTACTTC
>-|TRBJ1-5|16|TRBV7-7|TRBD1
CASSDSTGNSNQPQHF
TGTGCCAGCAGCGATTCGACAGGGAATAGCAATCAGCCCCAGCATTTT
>-|TRBJ2-4|16|TRBV19|-
CASSIGGYRAKNIQYF
TGTGCCAGTAGTATAGGGGGGTATCGAGCCAAAAACATTCAGTACTTC
>few|TRBJ2-1|13|TRBV3-1/TRBV3-2|-
CASSQDIGYEQFF
TGTGCCAGCAGCCAAGATATCGGGTATGAGCAGTTCTTC
>-|TRBJ1-5|17|TRBV7-9|TRBD1
CASSLGRSGTGNQPQHF
TGTGCCAGCAGCTTAGGTCGCTCCGGGACAGGGAATCAGCCCCAGCATTTT
>-|TRBJ2-1|17|TRBV4-2|TRBD1
CASSQDPTGGAGNEQFF
TGTGCCAGCAGCCAAGATCCTACAGGGGGCGCGGGCAATGAGCAGTTCTTC
>-|TRBJ2-4|15|TRBV5-1|-
CASSRILFGKNIQYF
TGCGCCAGCAGCCGTATCCTTTTCGGCAAAAACATTCAGTACTTC
>-|TRBJ2-7|12|TRBV28|-
CASSRRTKEQYF
TGTGCCAGCAGTAGACGGACCAAGGAGCAGTACTTC
>-|TRBJ1-2|15|TRBV6-5|TRBD1
CASSYAQGGGYGYTF
TGTGCCAGCAGTTACGCACAGGGGGGCGGCTATGGCTACACCTTC
>-|TRBJ2-2|15|TRBV5-1|-
CASSLAQYNTGELFF
TGCGCCAGCAGCTTGGCGCAGTACAACACCGGGGAGCTGTTTTTT
>-|TRBJ1-5|15|TRBV7-2|-
CASSLVGASNQPQHF
TGTGCCAGCAGCTTAGTAGGGGCCAGCAATCAGCCCCAGCATTTT
>-|TRBJ1-2|12|TRBV5-6|-
CASSLGRDGYTF
TGTGCCAGCAGCTTGGGGCGAGATGGCTACACCTTC
>-|TRBJ1-1|14|TRBV5-1|-
CASSLGQENTEAFF
TGCGCCAGCAGCTTGGGGCAGGAGAACACTGAAGCTTTCTTT
>-|TRBJ1-2|13|TRBV6-1|-
CASSEPGTGGYTF
TGTGCCAGCAGTGAACCGGGGACGGGCGGCTACACCTTC
>-|TRBJ2-2|16|TRBV7-8|-
CASSLYPGANTGELFF
TGTGCCAGCAGCTTATATCCAGGTGCTAACACCGGGGAGCTGTTTTTT
>once|TRBJ2-3|16|TRBV5-1|-
CASSIPTNTGADTQYF
TGCGCCAGCAGCATCCCGACTAACACGGGGGCAGATACGCAGTATTTT
>-|TRBJ2-3|15|TRBV7-2|TRBD2
CASSLTGGTVDTQYF
TGTGCCAGCAGCTTAACGGGAGGGACTGTAGATACGCAGTATTTT
>-|TRBJ1-5|15|TRBV7-2|TRBD1
CASSLRQGAGQPQHF
TGTGCCAGCAGCCTAAGACAGGGGGCCGGTCAGCCCCAGCATTTT
>-|TRBJ1-1|15|TRBV27|-
CASSLRGLGNTEAFF
TGTGCCAGCAGTTTAAGGGGGTTGGGGAACACTGAAGCTTTCTTT
>-|TRBJ2-7|14|TRBV6-5|TRBD2
CASSYSGGGYEQYF
TGTGCCAGCAGTTACTCGGGGGGGGGTTACGAGCAGTACTTC
>-|TRBJ2-7|10|TRBV23-1|-
CASSQHEQYF
TGCGCCAGCAGTCAACACGAGCAGTACTTC
>-|TRBJ2-7|12|TRBV3-1/TRBV3-2|-
CASSQLTYEQYF
TGTGCCAGCAGCCAATTGACCTACGAGCAGTACTTC
>-|TRBJ1-1|13|TRBV12-3/TRBV12-4|-
CASSQQENTEAFF
TGTGCCAGCAGTCAACAGGAGAACACTGAAGCTTTCTTT
>-|TRBJ1-5|13|TRBV19|-
CASSIGGRQPQHF
TGTGCCAGTAGTATTGGGGGGCGCCAGCCCCAGCATTTT
>-|TRBJ2-7|14|TRBV6-5|-
CASSRRSGLYEQYF
TGTGCCAGCAGCCGTCGGAGCGGGTTATACGAGCAGTACTTC
>-|TRBJ2-3|15|TRBV27|TRBD2
CASSLVFDSGGTQYF
TGTGCCAGCAGCTTAGTTTTCGATAGCGGGGGGACGCAGTATTTT
>-|TRBJ2-7|14|TRBV9|TRBD2
CASSSVAGSGEQYF
TGTGCCAGCAGCAGTGTAGCGGGATCGGGGGAGCAGTACTTC
>-|TRBJ2-7|18|TRBV3-1/TRBV3-2|TRBD1
CASSRVRQGASLGREQYF
TGTGCCAGCAGTCGTGTCAGACAGGGGGCGTCTCTCGGCCGGGAGCAGTACTTC
>-|TRBJ1-6|12|TRBV6-5|-
CASRALQSPLHF
TGTGCCAGCAGGGCCCTGCAATCACCCCTCCACTTT
>-|TRBJ2-7|16|TRBV27|-
CASSFGSFDSSYEQYF
TGTGCCAGCAGTTTCGGCAGTTTCGACTCTTCCTACGAGCAGTACTTC
>-|TRBJ2-2|16|TRBV9|-
CASGLGGGASTGELFF
TGTGCCAGCGGCCTAGGGGGAGGGGCGTCCACCGGGGAGCTGTTTTTT
>-|TRBJ2-3|15|TRBV6-5|-
CASTKGRGSTDTQYF
TGTGCCAGCACCAAGGGCCGGGGGAGCACAGATACGCAGTATTTT
>-|TRBJ1-4|16|TRBV5-8|TRBD1
CASSGPPGGTNEKLFF
TGTGCCAGCAGCGGGCCGCCAGGGGGGACTAATGAAAAACTGTTTTTT
>-|TRBJ2-1|16|TRBV4-1|TRBD2
CASSQEPPTSGDEQFF
TGCGCCAGCAGCCAAGAACCCCCGACTAGCGGAGATGAGCAGTTCTTC
>-|TRBJ2-2|18|TRBV27|-
CASRLGASAFTSTGELFF
TGTGCCAGCCGCCTGGGGGCTAGCGCCTTTACATCCACCGGGGAGCTGTTTTTT
>-|TRBJ2-3|13|TRBV9|-
CASSPGTPDTQYF
TGTGCCAGCAGCCCCGGGACTCCTGATACGCAGTATTTT
>once|TRBJ2-7|13|TRBV27|-
CASSSRDSYEQYF
TGTGCCAGCAGTTCCAGGGATTCTTACGAGCAGTACTTC
>-|TRBJ1-2|13|TRBV7-9|-
CASSLGLTYGYTF
TGTGCCAGCAGCTTGGGACTGACCTATGGCTACACCTTC
>-|TRBJ1-1|13|TRBV7-8|-
CASSLADSTEAFF
TGTGCCAGCAGCTTAGCAGACAGCACTGAAGCTTTCTTT
>-|TRBJ1-4|15|TRBV11-2|-
CASSRTRGRWEKLFF
TGTGCCAGCAGCCGCACCCGGGGGCGCTGGGAAAAACTGTTTTTT
>-|TRBJ2-6|16|TRBV11-2|-
CASSPPSVSGANVLTF
TGTGCCAGCAGCCCCCCGTCGGTATCTGGGGCCAACGTCCTGACTTTC
>-|TRBJ2-1|17|TRBV28|-
CASSYHPSTGTTGEQFF
TGTGCCAGCAGTTACCATCCGTCGACAGGGACTACTGGGGAGCAGTTCTTC
>-|TRBJ1-2|15|TRBV5-4|-
CASSSTPQDLYGYTF
TGTGCCAGCAGCTCGACACCACAGGACCTCTATGGCTACACCTTC
>-|TRBJ2-2|15|TRBV7-8|-
CASSLVDRSTGELFF
TGTGCCAGCAGCTTAGTGGACAGAAGTACCGGGGAGCTGTTTTTT
>-|TRBJ1-5|13|TRBV18|-
CASSPPERWPQHF
TGTGCCAGCTCACCTCCCGAGAGGTGGCCCCAGCATTTT
>-|TRBJ2-2|17|TRBV6-1|-
CASSEVPQGSNTGELFF
TGTGCCAGCAGTGAAGTCCCCCAGGGGAGCAACACCGGGGAGCTGTTTTTT
>once|TRBJ1-1|14|TRBV11-2|-
CASSLQTPNTEAFF
TGTGCCAGCAGCTTACAGACCCCGAACACTGAAGCTTTCTTT
>-|TRBJ2-1|16|TRBV13|-
CASSSRGGSSYNEQFF
TGTGCCAGCAGCTCCCGGGGTGGGAGCTCCTACAATGAGCAGTTCTTC
>-|TRBJ2-3|15|TRBV6-5|TRBD1
CASSWTGEGADTQYF
TGTGCCAGCAGCTGGACAGGGGAGGGGGCAGATACGCAGTATTTT
>once|TRBJ2-5|14|TRBV9|TRBD2
CASTRGGREETQYF
TGTGCCAGCACCCGGGGGGGAAGGGAAGAGACCCAGTACTTC